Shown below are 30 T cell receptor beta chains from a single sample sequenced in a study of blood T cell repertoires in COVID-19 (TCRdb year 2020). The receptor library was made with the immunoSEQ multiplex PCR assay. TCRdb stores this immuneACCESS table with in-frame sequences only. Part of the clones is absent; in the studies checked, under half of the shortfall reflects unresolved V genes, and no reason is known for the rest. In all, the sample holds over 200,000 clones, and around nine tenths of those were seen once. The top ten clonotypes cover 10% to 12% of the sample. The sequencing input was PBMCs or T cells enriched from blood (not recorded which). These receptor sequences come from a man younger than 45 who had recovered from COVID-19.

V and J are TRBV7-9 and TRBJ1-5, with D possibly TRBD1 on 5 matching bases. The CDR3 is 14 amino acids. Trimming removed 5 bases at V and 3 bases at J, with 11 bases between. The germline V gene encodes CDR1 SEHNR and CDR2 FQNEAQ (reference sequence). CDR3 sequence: CASSLDRPNQPQHF. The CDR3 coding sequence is TGTGCCAGCAGCCTCGACAGACCCAATCAGCCCCAGCATTTT.

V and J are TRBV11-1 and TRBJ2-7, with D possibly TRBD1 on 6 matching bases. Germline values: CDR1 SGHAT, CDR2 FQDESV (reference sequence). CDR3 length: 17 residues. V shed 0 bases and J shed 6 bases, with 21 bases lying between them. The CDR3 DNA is TGTGCCAGCAGCTTAGCGTTGGACAGAAAGATTGCGGGCGAGCAGTACTTC. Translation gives CASSLALDRKIAGEQYF.

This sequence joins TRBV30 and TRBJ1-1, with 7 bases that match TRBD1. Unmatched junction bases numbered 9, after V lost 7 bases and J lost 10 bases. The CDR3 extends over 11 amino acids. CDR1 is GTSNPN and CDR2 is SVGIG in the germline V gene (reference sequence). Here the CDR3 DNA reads TGTGCCTTCGAGACAGGGCGAATAGCTTTCTTT. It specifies CAFETGRIAFF.

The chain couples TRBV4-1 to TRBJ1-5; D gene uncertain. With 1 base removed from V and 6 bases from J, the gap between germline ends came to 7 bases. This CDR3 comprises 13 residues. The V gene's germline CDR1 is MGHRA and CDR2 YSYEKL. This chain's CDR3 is CASSQGTSQPQHF. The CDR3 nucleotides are TGCGCCAGCAGCCAAGGTACATCTCAGCCCCAGCATTTT.

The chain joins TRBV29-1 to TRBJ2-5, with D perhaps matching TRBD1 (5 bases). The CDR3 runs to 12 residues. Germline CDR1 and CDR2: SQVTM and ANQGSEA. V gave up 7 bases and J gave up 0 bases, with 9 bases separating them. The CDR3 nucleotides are TGCAGCGCGCAGGGTGACCAAGAGACCCAGTACTTC. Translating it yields CSAQGDQETQYF.

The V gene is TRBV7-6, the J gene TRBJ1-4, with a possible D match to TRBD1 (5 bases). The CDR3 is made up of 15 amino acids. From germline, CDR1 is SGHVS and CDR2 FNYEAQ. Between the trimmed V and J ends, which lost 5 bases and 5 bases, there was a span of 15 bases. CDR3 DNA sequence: TGTGCCAGCAGCCCCCGACAGCTACTAAATGAAAAACTGTTTTTT. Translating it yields CASSPRQLLNEKLFF.

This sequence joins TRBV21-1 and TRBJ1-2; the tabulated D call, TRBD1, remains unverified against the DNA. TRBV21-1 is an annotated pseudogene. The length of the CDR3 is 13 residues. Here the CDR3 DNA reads TGTGCCAGCAGCCACGACAACCCCAATGGCTACACCTTC. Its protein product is CASSHDNPNGYTF.

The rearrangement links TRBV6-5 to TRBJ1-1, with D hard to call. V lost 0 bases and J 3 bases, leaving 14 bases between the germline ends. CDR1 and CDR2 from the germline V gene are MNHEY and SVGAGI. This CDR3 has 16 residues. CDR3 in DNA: TGTGCCAGCAGTTACTCAACCCCCACTCGAGACACTGAAGCTTTCTTT. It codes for CASSYSTPTRDTEAFF.

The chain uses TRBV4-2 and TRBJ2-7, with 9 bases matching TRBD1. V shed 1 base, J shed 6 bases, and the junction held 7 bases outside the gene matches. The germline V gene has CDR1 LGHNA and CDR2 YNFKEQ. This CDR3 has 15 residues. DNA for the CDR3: TGTGCCAGCAGCCAAGCCCGGGACAGGGTTGCCGAGCAGTACTTC. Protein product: CASSQARDRVAEQYF.

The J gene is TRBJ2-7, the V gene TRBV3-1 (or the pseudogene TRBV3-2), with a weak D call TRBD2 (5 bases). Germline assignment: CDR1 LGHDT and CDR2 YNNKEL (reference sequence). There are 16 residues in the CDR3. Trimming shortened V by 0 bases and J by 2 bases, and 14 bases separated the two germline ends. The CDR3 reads CASSQDWRMGAYEQYF. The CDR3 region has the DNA TGTGCCAGCAGCCAAGATTGGAGGATGGGAGCCTACGAGCAGTACTTC.

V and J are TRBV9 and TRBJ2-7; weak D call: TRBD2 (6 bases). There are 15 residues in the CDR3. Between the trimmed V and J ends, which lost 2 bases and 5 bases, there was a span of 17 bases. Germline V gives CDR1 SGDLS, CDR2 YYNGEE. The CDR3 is CASSVGGTQSHEQYF. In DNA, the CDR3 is TGTGCCAGCAGCGTGGGAGGCACGCAGTCCCACGAGCAGTACTTC.

CDR3 amino acids: CASSPSYQETQYF. CDR3 bases: TGTGCCAGCAGCCCTAGCTATCAAGAGACCCAGTACTTC. The chain has TRBV11-2 and TRBJ2-5; possibly TRBD2 for D (5 bases). Per germline, CDR1 SGHAT and CDR2 FQNNGV. V shed 5 bases and J shed 2 bases, with 9 bases lying between them. The CDR3 is 13 residues long.

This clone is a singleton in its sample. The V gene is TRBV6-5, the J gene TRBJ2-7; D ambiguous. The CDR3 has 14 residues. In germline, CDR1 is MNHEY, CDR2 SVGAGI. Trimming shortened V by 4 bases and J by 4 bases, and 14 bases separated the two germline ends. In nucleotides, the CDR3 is TGTGCCAGCAGTTTTCTTCTAGACCCATACGAGCAGTACTTC. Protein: CASSFLLDPYEQYF.

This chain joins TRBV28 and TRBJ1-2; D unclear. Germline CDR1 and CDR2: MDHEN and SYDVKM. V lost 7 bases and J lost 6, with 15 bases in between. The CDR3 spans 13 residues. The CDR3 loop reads CASTLNFFNGYTF. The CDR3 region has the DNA TGTGCCAGCACCCTCAACTTCTTTAATGGCTACACCTTC.

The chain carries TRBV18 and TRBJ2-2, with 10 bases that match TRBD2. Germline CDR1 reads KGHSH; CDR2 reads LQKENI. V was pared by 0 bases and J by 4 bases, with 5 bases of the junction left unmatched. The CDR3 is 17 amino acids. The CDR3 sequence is CASSPPPSGRPTGELFF. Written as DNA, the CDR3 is TGTGCCAGCTCACCACCCCCTAGCGGGAGACCCACCGGGGAGCTGTTTTTT. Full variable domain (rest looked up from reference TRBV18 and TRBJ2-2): NAGVMQNPRHLVRRRGQEARLRCSPMKGHSHVYWYRQLPEEGLKFMVYLQKENIIDESGMPKERFSAEFPKEGPSILRIQQVVRGDSAAYFCASSPPPSGRPTGELFFGEGSRLTVL.

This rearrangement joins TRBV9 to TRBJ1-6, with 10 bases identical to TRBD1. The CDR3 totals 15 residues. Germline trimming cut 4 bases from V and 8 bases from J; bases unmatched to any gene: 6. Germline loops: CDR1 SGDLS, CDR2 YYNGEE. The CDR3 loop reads CASSTLDRGDSPLHF. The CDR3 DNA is TGTGCCAGCAGCACCCTGGACAGGGGGGATTCACCCCTCCACTTT.

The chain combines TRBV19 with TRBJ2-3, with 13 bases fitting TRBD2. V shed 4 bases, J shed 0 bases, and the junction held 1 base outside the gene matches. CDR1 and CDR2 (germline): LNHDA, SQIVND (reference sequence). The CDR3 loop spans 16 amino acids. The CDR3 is CASSRGLAGSTDTQYF. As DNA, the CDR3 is TGTGCCAGTAGTAGGGGACTAGCGGGGAGCACAGATACGCAGTATTTT.

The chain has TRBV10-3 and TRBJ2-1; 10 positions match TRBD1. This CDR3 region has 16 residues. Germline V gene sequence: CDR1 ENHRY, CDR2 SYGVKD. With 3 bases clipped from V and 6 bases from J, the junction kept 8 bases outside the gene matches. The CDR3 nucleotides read TGTGCCATCAGTGAACCGACCGGGACAGGGGTCAATGAGCAGTTCTTC. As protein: CAISEPTGTGVNEQFF.

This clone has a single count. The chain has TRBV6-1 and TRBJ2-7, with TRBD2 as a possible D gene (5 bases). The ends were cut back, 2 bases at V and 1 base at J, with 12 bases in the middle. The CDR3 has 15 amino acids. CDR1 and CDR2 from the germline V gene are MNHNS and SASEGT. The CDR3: CASSEPGRGSYEQYF. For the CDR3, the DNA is TGTGCCAGCAGTGAACCCGGACGGGGATCCTACGAGCAGTACTTC.

Here the CDR3 DNA reads TGTGCCACCAGCAGGGGGGACAGTTCACCCCTCCACTTT. Translating it yields CATSRGDSSPLHF. V and J are TRBV15 and TRBJ1-6; 7 nucleotides match TRBD1. The CDR3 is made up of 13 amino acids. Germline CDR1 is LNHNV and CDR2 is YYDKDF (reference sequence). Trimming took 3 bases from V and 9 from J; bases not matched to a gene: 2.

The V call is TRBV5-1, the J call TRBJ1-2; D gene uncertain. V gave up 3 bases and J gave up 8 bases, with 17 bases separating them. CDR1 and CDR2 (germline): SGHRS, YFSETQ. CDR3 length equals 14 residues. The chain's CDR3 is CASSSLDPAGGYTF. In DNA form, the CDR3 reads TGCGCCAGCAGCTCCTTGGACCCGGCGGGAGGCTACACCTTC.

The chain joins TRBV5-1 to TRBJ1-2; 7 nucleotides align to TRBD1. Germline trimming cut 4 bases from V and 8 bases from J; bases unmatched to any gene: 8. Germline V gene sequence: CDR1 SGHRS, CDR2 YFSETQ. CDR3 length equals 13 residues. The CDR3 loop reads CASSPQTGFGYTF. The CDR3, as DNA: TGCGCCAGCAGCCCCCAGACAGGGTTCGGCTACACCTTC.

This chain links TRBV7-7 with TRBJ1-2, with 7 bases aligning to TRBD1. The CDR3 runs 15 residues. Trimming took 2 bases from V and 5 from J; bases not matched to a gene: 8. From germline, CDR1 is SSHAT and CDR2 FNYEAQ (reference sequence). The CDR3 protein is CASSLRPGTVYGYTF. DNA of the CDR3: TGTGCCAGCAGCTTACGCCCCGGGACAGTTTATGGCTACACCTTC. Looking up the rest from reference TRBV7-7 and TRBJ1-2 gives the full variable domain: GAGVSQSPRYKVTKRGQDVTLRCDPISSHATLYWYQQALGQGPEFLTYFNYEAQPDKSGLPSDRFSAERPEGSISTLTIQRTEQRDSAMYRCASSLRPGTVYGYTFGSGTRLTVV.

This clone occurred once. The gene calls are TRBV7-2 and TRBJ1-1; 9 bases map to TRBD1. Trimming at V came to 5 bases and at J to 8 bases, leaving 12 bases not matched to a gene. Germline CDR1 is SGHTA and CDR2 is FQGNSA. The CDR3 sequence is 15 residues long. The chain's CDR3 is CASSLNSGTGREAFF. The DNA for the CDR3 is TGTGCCAGCAGCCTAAACTCGGGGACAGGGCGAGAAGCTTTCTTT.

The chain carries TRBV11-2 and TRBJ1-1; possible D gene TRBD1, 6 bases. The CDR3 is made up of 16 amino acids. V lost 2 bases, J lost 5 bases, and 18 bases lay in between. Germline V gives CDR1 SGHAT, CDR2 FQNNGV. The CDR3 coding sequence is TGTGCCAGCAGCTTAAGGGGTACGGCCCAGGGGACTGAAGCTTTCTTT. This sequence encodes CASSLRGTAQGTEAFF.

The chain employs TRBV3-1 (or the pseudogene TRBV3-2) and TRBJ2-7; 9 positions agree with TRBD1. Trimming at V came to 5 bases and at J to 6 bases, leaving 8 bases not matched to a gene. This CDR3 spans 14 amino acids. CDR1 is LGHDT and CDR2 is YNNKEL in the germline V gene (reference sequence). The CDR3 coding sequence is TGTGCCAGCAGCACCGGGACAGGGTTAGGCGAGCAGTACTTC. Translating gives CASSTGTGLGEQYF.

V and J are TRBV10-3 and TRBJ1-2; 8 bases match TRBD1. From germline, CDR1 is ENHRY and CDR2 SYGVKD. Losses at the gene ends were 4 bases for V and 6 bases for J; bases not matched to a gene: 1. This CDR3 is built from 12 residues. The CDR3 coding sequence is TGTGCCATCAGTGGGACAGGGCATGGCTACACCTTC. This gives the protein CAISGTGHGYTF.

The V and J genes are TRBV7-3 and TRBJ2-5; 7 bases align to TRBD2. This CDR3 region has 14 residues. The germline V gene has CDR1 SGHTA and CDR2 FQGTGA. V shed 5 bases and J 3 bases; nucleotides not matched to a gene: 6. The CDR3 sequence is CASSQWGGEETQYF. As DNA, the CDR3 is TGTGCCAGCAGCCAGTGGGGGGGTGAAGAGACCCAGTACTTC.

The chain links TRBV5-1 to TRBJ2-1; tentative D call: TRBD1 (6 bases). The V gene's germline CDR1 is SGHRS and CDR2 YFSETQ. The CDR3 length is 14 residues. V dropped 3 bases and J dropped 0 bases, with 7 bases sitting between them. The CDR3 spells CASSWDISYNEQFF. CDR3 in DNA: TGCGCCAGCAGCTGGGACATCTCCTACAATGAGCAGTTCTTC.

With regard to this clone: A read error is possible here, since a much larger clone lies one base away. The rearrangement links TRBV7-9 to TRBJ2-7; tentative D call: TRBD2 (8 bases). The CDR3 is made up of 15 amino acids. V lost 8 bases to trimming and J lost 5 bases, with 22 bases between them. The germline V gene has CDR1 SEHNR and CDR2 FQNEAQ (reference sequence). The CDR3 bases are TGTGCCAGCCACAGGGGCGGGGGGACGAGTAACGAGCAGTACTTC. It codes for CASHRGGGTSNEQYF.